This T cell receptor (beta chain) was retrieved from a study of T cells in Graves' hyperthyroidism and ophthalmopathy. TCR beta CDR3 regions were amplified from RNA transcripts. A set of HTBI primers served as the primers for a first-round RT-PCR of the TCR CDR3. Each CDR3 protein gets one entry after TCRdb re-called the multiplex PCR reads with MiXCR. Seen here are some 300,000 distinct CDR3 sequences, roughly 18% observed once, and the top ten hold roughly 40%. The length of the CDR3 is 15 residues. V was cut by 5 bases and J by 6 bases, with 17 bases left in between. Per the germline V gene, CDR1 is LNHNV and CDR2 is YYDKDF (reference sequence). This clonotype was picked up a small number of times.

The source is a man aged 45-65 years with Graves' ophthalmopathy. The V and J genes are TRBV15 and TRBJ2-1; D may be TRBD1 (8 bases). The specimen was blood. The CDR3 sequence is CATSPLTGEGNEQFF. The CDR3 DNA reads TGTGCCACCAGCCCCTTGACAGGGGAGGGCAATGAGCAGTTCTTC.